The 21 T cell receptor beta chains below all came from one sample that was sequenced in a study of T cell responses to AZD1222 COVID-19 vaccine. The repertoire was sequenced with immunoSEQ multiplex PCR; TCRdb's copy has only in-frame clones and lacks some. The sample has approximately 110,000 clones, about 90% seen once. Sequences were derived from peripheral blood, sampled on day 0 of AZD1222 vaccination. All receptors come from an adult in good health.

The rearrangement uses TRBV7-9 and TRBJ2-2, with 10 positions matching TRBD2. This CDR3 region has 15 residues. The V gene's germline CDR1 is SEHNR and CDR2 FQNEAQ (reference sequence). The trim removed 5 bases at V and 6 bases at J, leaving 6 bases unmatched. The CDR3 DNA sequence: TGTGCCAGCAGCCCCGGCAGCGGGAGGGCCGGGGAGCTGTTTTTT. Its protein is CASSPGSGRAGELFF.

The J gene is TRBJ1-6, the V gene TRBV6-5; no firm D call. V was cut by 6 bases and J by 8 bases, with 17 bases left in between. CDR3 length: 15 amino acids. Germline V gene data show CDR1 as MNHEY and CDR2 as SVGAGI. CDR3 amino acids: CASRPPPGLDSPLHF. The CDR3 DNA follows: TGTGCCAGCAGACCGCCGCCGGGGTTAGATTCACCCCTCCACTTT.

The chain combines TRBV30 with TRBJ2-7; D uncertain. Germline values: CDR1 GTSNPN, CDR2 SVGIG (reference sequence). CDR3 length: 13 residues. Deletions cut 5 bases from V and 0 bases from J, with 11 bases between. CDR3 loop: CAWSTGRSYEQYF. The CDR3 coding sequence is TGTGCCTGGTCTACGGGTCGCTCCTACGAGCAGTACTTC.

The chain has TRBV4-1 and TRBJ2-5; D might be TRBD1 (6 bases). Germline CDR1 MGHRA, CDR2 YSYEKL. The CDR3 contains 16 residues. Trimming stripped 2 bases from V and 5 bases from J, with 18 bases between. CDR3 sequence (DNA): TGCGCCAGCAGCCAAAGGGGGACCCAGCCAGGGGAGACCCAGTACTTC. It codes for CASSQRGTQPGETQYF.

The gene calls are TRBV18 and TRBJ2-1; D may be TRBD1 (6 bases). CDR1 is KGHSH, CDR2 LQKENI, per germline. V was shortened by 5 bases and J by 5 bases, with 16 bases between the two germline ends. This CDR3 has 15 residues. In nucleotides, the CDR3 is TGTGCCAGCTCATCTACAGGGTCGAGGGACAATGAGCAGTTCTTC. Translating gives CASSSTGSRDNEQFF.

The gene calls are TRBV30 and TRBJ2-7, with TRBD2 identical over 9 bases. Per germline, CDR1 GTSNPN and CDR2 SVGIG (reference sequence). J was trimmed by 5 bases and V by 2 bases; bases with no gene match: 7. This CDR3 has 14 amino acids. In DNA form, the CDR3 reads TGTGCCTGGAGTCTAGCGGGATGGTTCAACGAGCAGTACTTC. Residues: CAWSLAGWFNEQYF. Complete variable domain (other parts from reference TRBV30 and TRBJ2-7): SQTIHQWPATLVQPVGSPLSLECTVEGTSNPNLYWYRQAAGRGLQLLFYSVGIGQISSEVPQNLSASRPQDRQFILSSKKLLLSDSGFYLCAWSLAGWFNEQYFGPGTRLTVT.

The chain couples TRBV9 to TRBJ2-5, with D possibly matching TRBD2 (7 bases). Germline values: CDR1 SGDLS, CDR2 YYNGEE. This CDR3 has 14 residues. V was trimmed by 1 base and J by 5 bases, leaving 12 bases between them. The CDR3 coding sequence is TGTGCCAGCAGCGTAAACGGGGGGCTGGAGACCCAGTACTTC. Residues: CASSVNGGLETQYF.

The chain uses TRBV12-5 and TRBJ2-7, with 9 bases lining up with TRBD1. From germline, CDR1 is LGHNT and CDR2 FRNRAP. The ends lost 6 bases at V and 6 bases at J; junction bases unmatched: 3. The CDR3 length is 12 residues. CDR3 sequence: CASGRTGVEQYF. CDR3 nucleotide sequence: TGTGCTAGTGGCCGGACAGGGGTCGAGCAGTACTTC.

The chain employs TRBV6-5 and TRBJ2-7; no clear D. The CDR3 contains 13 residues. V lost 0 bases to trimming and J lost 0 bases, with 3 bases between them. Per germline, CDR1 MNHEY and CDR2 SVGAGI. Here the CDR3 DNA reads TGTGCCAGCAGTTACTCGCGCTCCTACGAGCAGTACTTC. This gives the protein CASSYSRSYEQYF.

This clone appeared a single time. The chain couples TRBV6-5 to TRBJ1-5, with 10 bases aligning to TRBD1. The J segment lost 7 bases and the V segment lost 4 bases, leaving 4 bases of the junction unmatched. The germline CDR1 and CDR2 sequences are MNHEY and SVGAGI. The CDR3 has 14 amino acids. The CDR3: CASSSGQGWQPQHF. The CDR3 DNA follows: TGTGCCAGCAGTTCGGGACAGGGGTGGCAGCCCCAGCATTTT.

J is TRBJ1-5 and V is TRBV27; 7 bases are shared with TRBD1. The V segment lost 5 bases and the J segment 1 base; nucleotides outside the gene matches: 5. The CDR3 loop spans 15 amino acids. The germline CDR1 and CDR2 sequences are MNHEY and SMNVEV (reference sequence). The CDR3 region is CASSPDRVSNQPQHF. In DNA, the CDR3 is TGTGCCAGCAGTCCAGACAGGGTAAGCAATCAGCCCCAGCATTTT.

This chain's CDR3 is CASSDPGRTNEKLFF. The DNA for the CDR3 is TGTGCCAGCAGCGACCCCGGGAGAACTAATGAAAAACTGTTTTTT. The V and J genes are TRBV2 and TRBJ1-4; D uncertain. V lost 6 bases and J lost 1, with 12 bases in between. Per the germline V gene, CDR1 is SNHLY and CDR2 is FYNNEI. The CDR3 consists of 15 residues.

V usage is TRBV4-1 and J usage is TRBJ1-6, with D unclear. The V end was cut by 0 bases, the J end by 0 bases, with 12 bases between. Germline V CDR1 and CDR2: MGHRA, YSYEKL. The CDR3 spans 18 residues. DNA for the CDR3: TGCGCCAGCAGCCAAGATGGCCGGATGAGCTCCTATAATTCACCCCTCCACTTT. It translates to CASSQDGRMSSYNSPLHF.

The chain links TRBV18 to TRBJ1-1; D unclear. Germline values: CDR1 KGHSH, CDR2 LQKENI. This CDR3 is 11 amino acids long. Trimming shortened V by 5 bases and J by 3 bases, and 4 bases separated the two germline ends. CDR3 loop: CASSADTEAFF. In DNA, the CDR3 is TGTGCCAGCTCAGCTGACACTGAAGCTTTCTTT.

The V gene is TRBV28, the J gene TRBJ1-2; 9 positions agree with TRBD1. J lost 2 bases, V lost 5 bases, and 6 bases had no gene match. CDR1 and CDR2 from the germline V gene are MDHEN and SYDVKM. The length of the CDR3 is 15 residues. CDR3 in DNA: TGTGCCAGCAGTACACAGGGGGCCTCGAACTATGGCTACACCTTC. Protein product: CASSTQGASNYGYTF.

The V gene is TRBV7-2, the J gene TRBJ2-3; D unresolved. Germline CDR1 reads SGHTA; CDR2 reads FQGNSA. The V and J ends lost 3 bases and 0 bases respectively, with 13 bases between them. This CDR3 contains 16 residues. The CDR3 loop reads CASSFDGSFSTDTQYF. CDR3 DNA: TGTGCCAGCAGCTTCGACGGTAGTTTTAGCACAGATACGCAGTATTTT.

The chain employs TRBV19 and TRBJ2-1; 9 nucleotides match TRBD2. V was clipped by 6 bases and J by 5 bases; unmatched bases: 5. CDR3 length: 14 amino acids. CDR1 and CDR2 from the germline V gene are LNHDA and SQIVND (reference sequence). CDR3 loop: CASRAGLAHNEQFF. The DNA of the CDR3 is TGTGCCAGTAGGGCGGGACTAGCCCACAATGAGCAGTTCTTC.

The V call is TRBV4-1, the J call TRBJ2-7; possible D gene TRBD1, 6 bases. V gave up 2 bases and J gave up 5 bases, with 25 bases separating them. The V gene's germline CDR1 is MGHRA and CDR2 YSYEKL. This CDR3 contains 18 residues. The CDR3 spells CASSQPPLGQPPTDEQYF. DNA for the CDR3: TGCGCCAGCAGCCAACCTCCCCTCGGACAGCCCCCCACCGACGAGCAGTACTTC.

J is TRBJ1-2 and V is TRBV19; tentatively, D is TRBD1 (5 bases). Germline values: CDR1 LNHDA, CDR2 SQIVND (reference sequence). The CDR3 is 15 amino acids. Trimming removed 3 bases at V and 3 bases at J, with 14 bases between. The CDR3 is CASSMSRDGDYGYTF. The CDR3 DNA sequence: TGTGCCAGTAGTATGAGCCGGGACGGAGACTATGGCTACACCTTC.

This clone was seen once. The rearrangement links TRBV28 to TRBJ1-5; D is uncertain. The CDR3 contains 12 residues. Per germline, CDR1 MDHEN and CDR2 SYDVKM. V lost 6 bases to trimming and J lost 0 bases, with 3 bases between them. The chain's CDR3 is CASRDSNQPQHF. The CDR3 region has the DNA TGTGCCAGCAGAGATAGCAATCAGCCCCAGCATTTT.

The chain joins TRBV19 to TRBJ2-7, with 7 bases fitting TRBD1. Germline CDR1 LNHDA, CDR2 SQIVND (reference sequence). The J segment lost 3 bases and the V segment lost 5 bases, leaving 4 bases of the junction unmatched. The CDR3 runs 13 residues. CDR3 in DNA: TGTGCCAGTAGTCGATGGGACAGCTACGAGCAGTACTTC. Translation gives CASSRWDSYEQYF.